The present T cell receptor beta chain was sequenced within a study of blood T cell repertoires in COVID-19 (TCRdb year 2020). The study in broad terms: Collaborator samples came from the United States, Italy and Spain and covered acute and convalescent phases of COVID-19. The repertoires were released in a freely available public database meant as a resource for research on the immune response to SARS-CoV-2. Where HLA class I and class II types were available, the types were taken from metadata supplied by the sample provider, not from assay-based typing. The material from the prospective study consisted of cDNA or gDNA derived from T cells, B-cell-depleted T cells, or PBMCs. Subjects who had been exposed to COVID-19, were actively infected with it, or had recovered from it provided the deeply sampled blood TCRbeta repertoires that made up the dataset. The samples were drawn from the first 160 participants of the ongoing ImmuneRACE study and from 1,254 subjects provided by 6 global collaborators. Nearly every sample came with metadata listing a de-identified subject ID, COVID-19 status, age in years and sex. What the work shows at the level of the full study, not this receptor alone: How much clinical and demographic metadata was included differed by source and by participant, and the metadata was provided uncurated.

Collaborating institutions collected whole blood in K2EDTA tubes following their own protocols. Collaborator samples were shipped for TCRbeta analysis as frozen whole blood, isolated PBMCs, or DNA extracted from either sample type. A note on this clone: Its binding antigen is unknown. No quality values exist for individual bases; no much larger clone is one base distant.

According to the germline V gene (reference sequence), CDR1 reads LNHDA and CDR2 reads SQIVND. The V end gives up 3 bases and the J end 0 bases, leaving 7 bases in the junction not matched to a gene. The CDR3, from cysteine to phenylalanine, totals 17 residues. The retained sequence is limited to the CDR3, 51 bases, with the frame set at the first base. The immunoSEQ Assay, a bias-controlled multiplex PCR, was used to amplify TCRbeta CDR3 regions from genomic DNA. The study's own analysis went as follows. Nucleated cell counts per sample were estimated from amplification of reference gene primers within the assay. To quantify the absolute abundance of each unique TCRbeta CDR3 rearrangement, sequence reads were collapsed and filtered. For each sample, productive Simpson clonality was calculated as the square root of Simpson's diversity index over productive rearrangements. Here the immuneACCESS table is served through TCRdb, limited to in-frame sequences with V and J called. Missing clones are a known gap in these copies; in checked studies unresolved V genes cover under half, and the rest lacks a known reason. That table furnishes V, J and clone size, whereas the DNA furnished D and trimming. Recorded for this sample are around 30,000 clones; more than 80% of them occurred a single time. About 0.55% of the sample is held by the ten biggest clonotypes.

Recombination linked TRBV19 to TRBJ2-1, with 8 middle bases fitting TRBD2. The sample comprised peripheral blood. This TCR came from a woman in her thirties or forties with active or convalescent COVID-19. The CDR3 in this case is CASSITSTSGSYNEQFF. The nucleotide sequence is given as TGTGCCAGTAGTATTACCTCCACTAGCGGCTCCTACAATGAGCAGTTCTTC.